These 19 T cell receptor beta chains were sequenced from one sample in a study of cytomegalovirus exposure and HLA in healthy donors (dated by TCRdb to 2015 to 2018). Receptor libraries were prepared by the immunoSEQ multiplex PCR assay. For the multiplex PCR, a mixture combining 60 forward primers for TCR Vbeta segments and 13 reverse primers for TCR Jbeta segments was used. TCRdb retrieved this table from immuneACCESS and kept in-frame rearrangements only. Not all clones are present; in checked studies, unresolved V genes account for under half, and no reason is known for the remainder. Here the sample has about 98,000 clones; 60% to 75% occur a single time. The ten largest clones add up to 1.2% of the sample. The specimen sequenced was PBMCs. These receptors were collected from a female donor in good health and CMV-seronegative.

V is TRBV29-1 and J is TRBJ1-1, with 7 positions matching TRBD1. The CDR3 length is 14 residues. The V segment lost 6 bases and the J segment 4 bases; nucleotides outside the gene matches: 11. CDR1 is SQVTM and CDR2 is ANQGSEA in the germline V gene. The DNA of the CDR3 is TGCAGCGTCGCTGGACAGGTTATAATCACTGAAGCTTTCTTT. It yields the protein CSVAGQVIITEAFF.

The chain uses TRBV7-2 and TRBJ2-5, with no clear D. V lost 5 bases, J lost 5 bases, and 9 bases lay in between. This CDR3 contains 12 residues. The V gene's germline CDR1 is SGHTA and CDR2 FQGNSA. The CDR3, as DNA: TGTGCCAGCAGCGACACCTGGGAGACCCAGTACTTC. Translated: CASSDTWETQYF.

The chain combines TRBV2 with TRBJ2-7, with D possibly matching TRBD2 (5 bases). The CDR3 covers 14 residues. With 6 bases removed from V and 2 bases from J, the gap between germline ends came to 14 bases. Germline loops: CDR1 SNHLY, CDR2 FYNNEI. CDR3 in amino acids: CASSLGAGAYEQYF. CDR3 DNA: TGTGCCAGCAGCCTAGGAGCCGGGGCCTACGAGCAGTACTTC.

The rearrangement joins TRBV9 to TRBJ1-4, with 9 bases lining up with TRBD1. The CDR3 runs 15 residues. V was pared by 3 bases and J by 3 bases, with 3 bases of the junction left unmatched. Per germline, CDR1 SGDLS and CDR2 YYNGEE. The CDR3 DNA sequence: TGTGCCAGCAGCGACAGGGGGCTGGCTAATGAAAAACTGTTTTTT. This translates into CASSDRGLANEKLFF.

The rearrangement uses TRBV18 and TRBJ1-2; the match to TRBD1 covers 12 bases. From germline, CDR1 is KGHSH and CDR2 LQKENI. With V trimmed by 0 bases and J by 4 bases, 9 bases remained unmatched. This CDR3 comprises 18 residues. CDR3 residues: CASSPPGQGAKIGYGYTF. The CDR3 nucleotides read TGTGCCAGCTCACCACCGGGACAGGGGGCGAAGATCGGCTATGGCTACACCTTC.

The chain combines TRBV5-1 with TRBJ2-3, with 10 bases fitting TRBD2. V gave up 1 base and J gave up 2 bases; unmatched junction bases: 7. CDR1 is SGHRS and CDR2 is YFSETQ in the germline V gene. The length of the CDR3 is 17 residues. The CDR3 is CASSLWASGGNTDTQYF. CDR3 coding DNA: TGCGCCAGCAGCTTGTGGGCTAGCGGGGGAAACACAGATACGCAGTATTTT.

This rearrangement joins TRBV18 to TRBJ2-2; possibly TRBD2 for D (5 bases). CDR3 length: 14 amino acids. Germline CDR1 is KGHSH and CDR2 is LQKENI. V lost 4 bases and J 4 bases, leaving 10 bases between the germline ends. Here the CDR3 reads CASSRGPGTGELFF. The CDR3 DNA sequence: TGTGCCAGCTCACGAGGGCCGGGCACCGGGGAGCTGTTTTTT.

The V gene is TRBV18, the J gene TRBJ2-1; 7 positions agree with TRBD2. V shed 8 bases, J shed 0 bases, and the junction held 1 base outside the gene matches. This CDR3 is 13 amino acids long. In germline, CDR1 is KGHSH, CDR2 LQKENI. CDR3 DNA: TGTGCCAGCCGCGGGAGCTCCTACAATGAGCAGTTCTTC. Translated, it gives CASRGSSYNEQFF.

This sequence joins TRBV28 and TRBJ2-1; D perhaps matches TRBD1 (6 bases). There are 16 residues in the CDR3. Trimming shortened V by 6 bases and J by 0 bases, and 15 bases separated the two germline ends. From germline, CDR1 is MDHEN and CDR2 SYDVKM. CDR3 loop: CASRARTASSYNEQFF. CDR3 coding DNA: TGTGCCAGCAGGGCCCGGACAGCTAGCTCCTACAATGAGCAGTTCTTC.

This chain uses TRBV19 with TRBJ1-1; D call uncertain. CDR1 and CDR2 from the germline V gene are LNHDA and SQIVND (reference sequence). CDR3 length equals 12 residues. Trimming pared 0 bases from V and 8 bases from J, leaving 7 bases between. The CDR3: CASSIDEQEAFF. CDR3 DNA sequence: TGTGCCAGTAGTATAGATGAGCAAGAAGCTTTCTTT.

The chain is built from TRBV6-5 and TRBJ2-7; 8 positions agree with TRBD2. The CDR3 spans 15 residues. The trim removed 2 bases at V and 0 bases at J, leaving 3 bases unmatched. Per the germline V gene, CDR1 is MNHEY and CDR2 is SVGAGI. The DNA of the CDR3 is TGTGCCAGCAGTTACGGGCGGGGGGTCTCCTACGAGCAGTACTTC. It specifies CASSYGRGVSYEQYF.

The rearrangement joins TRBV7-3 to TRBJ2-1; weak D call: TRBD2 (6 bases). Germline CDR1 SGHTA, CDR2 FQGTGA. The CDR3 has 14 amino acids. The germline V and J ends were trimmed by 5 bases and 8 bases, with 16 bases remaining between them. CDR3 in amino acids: CASSLRLDSDEQFF. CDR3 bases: TGTGCCAGCAGCCTTCGACTAGATAGTGATGAGCAGTTCTTC.

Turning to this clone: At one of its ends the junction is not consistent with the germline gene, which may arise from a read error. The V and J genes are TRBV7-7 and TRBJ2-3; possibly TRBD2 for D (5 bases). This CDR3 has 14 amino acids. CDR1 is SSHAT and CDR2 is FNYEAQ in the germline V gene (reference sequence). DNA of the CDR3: TGTGCTAGCAGCTTTGGAGGCTTTACAGATACGCAGTATTTT. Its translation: CASSFGGFTDTQYF.

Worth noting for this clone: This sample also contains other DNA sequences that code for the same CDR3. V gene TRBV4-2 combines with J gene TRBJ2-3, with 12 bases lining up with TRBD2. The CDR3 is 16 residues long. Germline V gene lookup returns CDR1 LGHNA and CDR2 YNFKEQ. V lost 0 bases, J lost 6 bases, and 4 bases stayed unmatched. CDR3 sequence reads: CASSQETSGRPDTQYF. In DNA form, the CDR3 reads TGTGCCAGCAGCCAAGAGACTAGCGGGAGACCGGATACGCAGTATTTT.

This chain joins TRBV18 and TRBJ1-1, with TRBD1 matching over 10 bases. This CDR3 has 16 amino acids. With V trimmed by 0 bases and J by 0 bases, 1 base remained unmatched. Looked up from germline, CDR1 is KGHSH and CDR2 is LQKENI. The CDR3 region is CASSPPGQGLNTEAFF. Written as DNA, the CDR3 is TGTGCCAGCTCACCACCGGGACAGGGGCTGAACACTGAAGCTTTCTTT.

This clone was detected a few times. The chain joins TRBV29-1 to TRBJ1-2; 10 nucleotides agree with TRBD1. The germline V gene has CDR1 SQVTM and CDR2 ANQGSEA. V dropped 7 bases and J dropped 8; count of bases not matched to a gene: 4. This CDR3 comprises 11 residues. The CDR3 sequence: CSGRQGAGYTF. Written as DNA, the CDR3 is TGCAGCGGACGACAGGGGGCGGGCTACACCTTC.

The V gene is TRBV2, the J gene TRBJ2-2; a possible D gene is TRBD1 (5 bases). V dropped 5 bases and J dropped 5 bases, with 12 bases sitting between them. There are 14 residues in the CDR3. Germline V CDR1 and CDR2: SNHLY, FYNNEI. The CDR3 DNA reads TGTGCCAGCAGTCAAACCCAGGGAACCGGGGAGCTGTTTTTT. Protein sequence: CASSQTQGTGELFF.

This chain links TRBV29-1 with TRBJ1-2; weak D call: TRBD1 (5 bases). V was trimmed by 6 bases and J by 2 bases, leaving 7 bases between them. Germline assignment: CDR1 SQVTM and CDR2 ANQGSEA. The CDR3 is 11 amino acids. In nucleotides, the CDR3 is TGCAGCGTACAGGAGAACTATGGCTACACCTTC. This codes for CSVQENYGYTF.

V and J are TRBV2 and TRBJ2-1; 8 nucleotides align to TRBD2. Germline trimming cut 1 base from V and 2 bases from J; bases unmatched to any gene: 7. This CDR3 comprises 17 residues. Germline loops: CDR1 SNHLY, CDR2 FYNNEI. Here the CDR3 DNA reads TGTGCCAGCAGTGAAGGGCTAACTAGCGGAGCCTACAATGAGCAGTTCTTC. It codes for CASSEGLTSGAYNEQFF.